This T cell receptor (beta chain) was sequenced for a study of regulatory T cells in long-lasting Graves disease. Overall study results and limits: Persistent disease was associated with favored TRBV28 usage and with favored use of TRBJ1-2 and TRBJ2-5.

The CDR3 covers 13 residues. CDR1 is SGHNT and CDR2 is YENEEA in the germline V gene. V lost 4 bases to trimming and J lost 6 bases, with 13 bases between them. Building of the TCR beta libraries involved iRepertoire HTBI primers and Arm-PCR of CDR3 regions. TCRdb independently ran MiXCR on the multiplex PCR reads; one entry per CDR3 protein. The table has about 430,000 distinct CDR3 sequences, about 15% seen once. Time point indicated: newly diagnosed GD, antithyroid drugs for less than 3 months. With RNA extracted from PBMCs as input, the TCR library was made. This clonotype was recorded many times. The antigen remains undetermined. Separately, the same data were catalogued under a study of T cells in Graves' hyperthyroidism and ophthalmopathy. That source notes: Blood also held most thyroid clonotypes expanded beyond 0.001.

This receptor was taken from a woman in her thirties or forties with Graves disease. V and J are TRBV11-3 and TRBJ2-7; D gene unclear. The material was peripheral blood mononuclear cells (PBMCs), obtained at new diagnosis, from a patient treated with antithyroid drugs. In DNA form, the CDR3 reads TGTGCCAGCAGCTCACCCTTCAGTTCCGAGCAGTACTTC. Translation gives CASSSPFSSEQYF.